The subject of this entry is one T cell receptor beta chain. Its target is unknown. It was with random hexamers that roughly 0.5 to 1 ug RNA was reverse transcribed. The method of amplification for TCR beta CDR3 was immunoSEQ multiplex PCR, covering 54 Vbeta and 13 Jbeta. TCRdb reanalysed the immunoSEQ multiplex PCR reads using MiXCR and keeps one entry per CDR3 protein. The sample shows around 180,000 distinct CDR3 sequences, 94% of them seen only once. With 0 bases removed from V and 0 bases from J, the gap between germline ends came to 17 bases. Germline CDR1 and CDR2: MNHEY and SVGAGI. The CDR3 contains 19 residues. The sample belongs to a study of CD8 T cells in Susac syndrome. Study-level results: Where Susac syndrome CD4+ T cell repertoires were concerned, no clonal expansion was evident.

In contrast to the negatively isolated CD8+ and CD4+ T cells, TEMRA cells were FACS-enriched. The TCR originated in a human donor with Susac syndrome. Specimen: CD4+ T cells from PBMCs. The chain employs TRBV6-5 and TRBJ2-2, with D uncertain. CDR3 in amino acids: CASSYSIDPSATNTGELFF. The CDR3 DNA reads TGTGCCAGCAGTTACTCGATCGATCCAAGCGCGACGAACACCGGGGAGCTGTTTTTT.